The TCR beta chain under discussion was sequenced for a study of shared clonotypes between healthy human individuals. Trimming removed 11 bases at V and 3 bases at J, with 14 bases between. Germline V gives CDR1 SNHLY, CDR2 FYNNEI. This CDR3 comprises 13 residues. Some clones are missing from TCRdb's copy, which holds only in-frame ones; the method was immunoSEQ multiplex PCR. The data contain about 2.3 million clones, approximately 95% of them seen just once; the ten biggest clones take up under 0.45%. Sequences were obtained from naive CD4+ T cells from PBMCs. The subset: CD45RA+ positively selected. This receptor was obtained from a man in his late teens or twenties in good health. Some clones in this sample may be carry-over from other donors' samples. The V call is TRBV2, the J call TRBJ1-3; D gene ambiguous. The CDR3 DNA follows: TGTGCCGGCGGACCCTCCCTTGGAAACACCATATATTTT. It specifies CAGGPSLGNTIYF.